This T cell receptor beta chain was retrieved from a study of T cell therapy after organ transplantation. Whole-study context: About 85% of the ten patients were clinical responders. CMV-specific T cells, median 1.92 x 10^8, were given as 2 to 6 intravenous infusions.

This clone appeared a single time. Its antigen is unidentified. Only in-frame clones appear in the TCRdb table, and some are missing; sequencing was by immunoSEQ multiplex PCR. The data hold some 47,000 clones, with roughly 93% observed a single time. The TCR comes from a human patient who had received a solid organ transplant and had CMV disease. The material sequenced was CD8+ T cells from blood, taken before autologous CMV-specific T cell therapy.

The CDR3 reads CASSPGQGASNQPQHF. CDR3 DNA sequence: TGTGCCAGTAGTCCCGGACAGGGGGCTAGCAATCAGCCCCAGCATTTT. This sequence joins TRBV19 and TRBJ1-5; TRBD1 matches at 11 bases. V gave up 5 bases and J gave up 0 bases; unmatched junction bases: 3. Germline assignment: CDR1 LNHDA and CDR2 SQIVND (reference sequence). The CDR3 is 16 residues long.